Following are 22 T cell receptor beta chains from one sample sequenced in a study of CD8+ T cells in alopecia areata. Extracted from the samples, RNA was reverse transcribed into cDNA to serve as the sequencing template. Sequencing was performed with immunoSEQ multiplex PCR; in TCRdb, only in-frame clones are kept and a portion is missing. The sample lists over 70,000 clones; approximately 66% were seen once. Treatment meaning: oral pan-JAK inhibitor, 5-10 mg twice daily. The sample consisted of CD8+ T cells sorted from blood, taken at week 24, from a patient treated with tofacitinib. All receptors come from a human donor with alopecia areata.

This rearrangement joins TRBV10-3 to TRBJ2-7, with TRBD1 identical over 10 bases. V lost 4 bases and J lost 3; bases outside the gene matches: 3. Germline V CDR1 and CDR2: ENHRY, SYGVKD. There are 14 residues in the CDR3. The DNA for the CDR3 is TGTGCCATCAGTGCCGGACAGGGGGACTACGAGCAGTACTTC. Its protein is CAISAGQGDYEQYF.

This chain connects TRBV7-6 to TRBJ2-7; 15 bases agree with TRBD2. The germline V gene has CDR1 SGHVS and CDR2 FNYEAQ. This CDR3 is built from 16 residues. The V and J ends lost 5 bases and 7 bases, in that order; junction bases with no gene match: 9. CDR3 sequence reads: CASSSGTSGGTGEQYF. The DNA for the CDR3 is TGTGCCAGCAGCAGTGGGACTAGCGGGGGGACAGGGGAGCAGTACTTC.

V gene TRBV7-6 combines with J gene TRBJ2-7; a possible D gene is TRBD1 (5 bases). The germline CDR1 and CDR2 sequences are SGHVS and FNYEAQ. The CDR3 has 13 residues. The ends were cut back, 5 bases at V and 0 bases at J, with 8 bases in the middle. This CDR3 is CASSPRGSYEQYF. The CDR3 nucleotides are TGTGCCAGCAGCCCAAGGGGCTCCTACGAGCAGTACTTC.

This clone showed up just a few times. CDR3 amino acids: CASSSGLSTSYEQYF. The CDR3 nucleotides read TGTGCCAGCAGCTCGGGACTCTCGACTTCCTACGAGCAGTACTTC. The chain is built from TRBV11-2 and TRBJ2-7; a weak D match, TRBD2 (6 bases). Trimming shortened V by 4 bases and J by 1 base, and 14 bases separated the two germline ends. The CDR3 contains 15 residues. The germline gives CDR1 SGHAT, CDR2 FQNNGV.

This chain joins TRBV5-1 and TRBJ2-1, with D unclear. Looked up from germline, CDR1 is SGHRS and CDR2 is YFSETQ. V lost 0 bases, J lost 5 bases, and 9 bases lay in between. The CDR3 is made up of 14 amino acids. The CDR3 protein is CASSLGWSNNEQFF. Written as DNA, the CDR3 is TGCGCCAGCAGCTTGGGGTGGTCAAACAATGAGCAGTTCTTC.

As concerns this clone: At the DNA level, this CDR3 is encoded by other sequences in the same sample as well. This chain connects TRBV7-9 to TRBJ2-3; the D gene is possibly TRBD2 (6 bases). Germline CDR1 and CDR2: SEHNR and FQNEAQ (reference sequence). This CDR3 is built from 14 residues. Trimming took 2 bases from V and 0 from J, leaving 6 bases between them. The CDR3, as DNA: TGTGCCAGCAGCTTAAGCGGGAGCACAGATACGCAGTATTTT. Its protein is CASSLSGSTDTQYF.

This chain connects TRBV29-1 to TRBJ1-1, with TRBD1 as a possible D gene (6 bases). The CDR3 loop spans 13 amino acids. Germline V CDR1 and CDR2: SQVTM, ANQGSEA. V lost 8 bases, J lost 3 bases, and 16 bases lay in between. The CDR3 DNA sequence: TGCAGCTCTGGGGACAAAGAATACACTGAAGCTTTCTTT. Translation: CSSGDKEYTEAFF.

In its sample, this clone was seen a few times. The chain combines TRBV7-3 with TRBJ2-3; TRBD2 is a possible D gene (5 bases). Trimming left V 0 bases short and J 4 bases short, with 14 bases between. This CDR3 is built from 16 residues. Germline CDR1 reads SGHTA; CDR2 reads FQGTGA. The CDR3 coding sequence is TGTGCCAGCAGCTTAACAGGCATTAGCGCTGCAGATACGCAGTATTTT. Amino acid sequence: CASSLTGISAADTQYF.

This chain connects TRBV7-2 to TRBJ2-1, with TRBD2 identical over 10 bases. V lost 4 bases, J lost 9 bases, and 9 bases stayed unmatched. The CDR3 loop spans 15 amino acids. CDR1 and CDR2 (germline): SGHTA, FQGNSA. CDR3 sequence (DNA): TGTGCCAGCAGCTCCCCTAGCGGGAGCCCCGGTGAGCAGTTCTTC. It codes for CASSSPSGSPGEQFF.

The genes are TRBV5-1 and TRBJ2-1; TRBD2 agrees at 8 bases. Germline V gene data show CDR1 as SGHRS and CDR2 as YFSETQ. The CDR3 consists of 17 residues. J gave up 0 bases and V 3 bases, and 8 bases lay outside the gene matches. CDR3 in DNA: TGCGCCAGCAGCTGGGGCGGGAGGCTTGCCTCCTACAATGAGCAGTTCTTC. It translates to CASSWGGRLASYNEQFF.

The gene calls are TRBV2 and TRBJ2-1; 10 nucleotides match TRBD2. V trimming: 1 base; J trimming: 3 bases; junction bases outside the gene matches: 6. Germline V CDR1 and CDR2: SNHLY, FYNNEI. The CDR3 runs 17 residues. The CDR3 reads CASSEGTSGPDYNEQFF. Here the CDR3 DNA reads TGTGCCAGCAGTGAAGGGACTAGCGGTCCGGACTACAATGAGCAGTTCTTC.

The chain couples TRBV2 to TRBJ1-5; the D is unclear. Between the trimmed V and J ends, which lost 1 base and 7 bases, there was a span of 8 bases. There are 13 residues in the CDR3. CDR1 SNHLY and CDR2 FYNNEI come from the germline V gene. The CDR3 DNA follows: TGTGCCAGCAGTGAAGGGACGATCCAGCCCCAGCATTTT. It yields the protein CASSEGTIQPQHF.

This clone was seen a few times. This sequence joins TRBV5-1 and TRBJ1-1; weak D call: TRBD1 (5 bases). The length of the CDR3 is 14 residues. The V and J ends lost 2 bases and 7 bases respectively, with 15 bases between them. The germline V gene has CDR1 SGHRS and CDR2 YFSETQ. Written as DNA, the CDR3 is TGCGCCAGCAGCTTATCTCAGGGTGGAGGTGAAGCTTTCTTT. It codes for CASSLSQGGGEAFF.

V and J are TRBV7-3 and TRBJ2-1; tentatively, D is TRBD1 or TRBD2 (5 bases each). From germline, CDR1 is SGHTA and CDR2 FQGTGA. This CDR3 is built from 12 residues. Trimming took off 1 base at V and 7 bases at J, with 5 bases between the two ends. The CDR3 protein is CASSLRGNEQFF. Here the CDR3 DNA reads TGTGCCAGCAGCTTAAGGGGGAATGAGCAGTTCTTC.

V gene TRBV11-2 combines with J gene TRBJ2-2; D remains ambiguous. CDR1 and CDR2 from the germline V gene are SGHAT and FQNNGV. This CDR3 contains 13 residues. The V end lost 4 bases, the J end lost 6 bases, and 9 bases lay between the germline ends. The CDR3 bases are TGTGCCAGCAGCTACCTAACTTCCGGGGAGCTGTTTTTT. It specifies CASSYLTSGELFF.

CDR3 sequence: CASSFQSGELFF. The CDR3 nucleotides are TGTGCCAGCAGCTTTCAGAGCGGGGAGCTGTTTTTT. The chain carries TRBV7-6 and TRBJ2-2; no clear D. CDR1 and CDR2 from the germline V gene are SGHVS and FNYEAQ. V lost 3 bases to trimming and J lost 7 bases, with 6 bases between them. The CDR3 is 12 amino acids. Together with reference TRBV7-6 and TRBJ2-2, the CDR3 gives the full variable domain: GAGVSQSPRYKVTKRGQDVALRCDPISGHVSLYWYRQALGQGPEFLTYFNYEAQQDKSGLPNDRFSAERPEGSISTLTIQRTEQRDSAMYRCASSFQSGELFFGEGSRLTVL.

The chain carries TRBV20-1 and TRBJ1-2; no clear D gene. V was clipped by 4 bases and J by 7 bases, with 1 base between them. Germline assignment: CDR1 DFQATT and CDR2 SNEGSKA (reference sequence). This CDR3 region has 8 residues. The CDR3 sequence: CSAIGYTF. CDR3 in DNA: TGCAGTGCTATTGGCTACACCTTC.

The chain has TRBV2 and TRBJ2-1; 10 nucleotides match TRBD2. The trim removed 4 bases at V and 7 bases at J, leaving 7 bases unmatched. Germline lookup yields CDR1 SNHLY and CDR2 FYNNEI. The CDR3 has 15 amino acids. The CDR3, as DNA: TGTGCCAGCAGTGCCTCAGCGGGAGGGGGGAATGAGCAGTTCTTC. It encodes CASSASAGGGNEQFF.

The chain links TRBV27 to TRBJ2-7, with 7 bases aligning to TRBD1. The junction had 8 bases not matched to a gene; V was cut back by 3 bases and J by 3 bases. Germline-derived CDR1 and CDR2 are MNHEY and SMNVEV (reference sequence). The CDR3 is 15 residues long. CDR3 DNA sequence: TGTGCCAGCAGTTTTGGGCCAGGGGGTGTCTACGAGCAGTACTTC. This translates into CASSFGPGGVYEQYF.

In its sample, this clone was seen once. V is TRBV7-8 and J is TRBJ1-1; tentative D call: TRBD1 (6 bases). This CDR3 has 14 residues. Trimming pared 1 base from V and 4 bases from J, leaving 10 bases between. Germline V lookup: CDR1 SGHVS, CDR2 FQNEAQ. Here the CDR3 reads CASSLDARGTEAFF. Here the CDR3 DNA reads TGTGCCAGCAGCTTAGATGCCAGGGGCACTGAAGCTTTCTTT.

The CDR3 nucleotides read TGCGCCAGCTCTTCGGTGGCGAACACTGAAGCTTTCTTT. Its protein is CASSSVANTEAFF. V and J are TRBV4-1 and TRBJ1-1; D is unclear. Germline V gene sequence: CDR1 MGHRA, CDR2 YSYEKL. Trimming took 8 bases from V and 1 from J, leaving 11 bases between them. The CDR3 runs to 13 residues.

The chain is built from TRBV4-1 and TRBJ2-7; D unclear. Germline V CDR1 and CDR2: MGHRA, YSYEKL. Deletions cut 1 base from V and 2 bases from J, with 9 bases between. There are 14 residues in the CDR3. As DNA, the CDR3 is TGCGCCAGCAGCCAAGTTGACAATCCCTACGAGCAGTACTTC. This encodes CASSQVDNPYEQYF.